This T cell receptor (beta chain) was sequenced during a study of blood T cell repertoires in COVID-19. Only one count was recorded for this clone. TCRdb's copy holds only in-frame clones and misses some; the assay was immunoSEQ multiplex PCR. This sample has approximately 440,000 clones, with 90% found just once. Germline V gene lookup returns CDR1 SGHNT and CDR2 YYREEE (reference sequence). Between the trimmed V and J ends, which lost 0 bases and 0 bases, there was a span of 10 bases. There are 15 residues in the CDR3. Sequencing input: PBMCs or T cells enriched from blood (not recorded which). This receptor was taken from a man between 18 and 35 years old who had recovered from COVID-19. The chain recombines TRBV5-4 with TRBJ2-7; D gene uncertain. This CDR3 reads CASSLVSSSSYEQYF. CDR3 coding DNA: TGTGCCAGCAGCTTGGTTAGCTCTAGCTCCTACGAGCAGTACTTC.